This TCR beta chain comes out of a study of T cell responses to AZD1222 COVID-19 vaccine. For the study at large: Investigators merged groups given second doses at roughly 4 or roughly 12 weeks.

V shed 0 bases and J shed 2 bases, with 11 bases lying between them. The length of the CDR3 is 15 residues. Germline assignment: CDR1 GTSNPN and CDR2 SVGIG (reference sequence). TCRdb's table, derived via immunoSEQ multiplex PCR, lists solely in-frame clones and lacks some. The repertoire holds 110,000 to 150,000 clones, 85% to 95% seen once, with roughly 2.8% in the top ten. The chain combines TRBV30 with TRBJ1-3, with D maybe TRBD1 (6 bases). The TCR comes from an adult in good health. The sequencing used peripheral blood, collected on day 0 of AZD1222 vaccination. The CDR3 nucleotides are TGTGCCTGGAGTGTTTCGCGGGGGCCTGGAAACACCATATATTTT. This sequence encodes CAWSVSRGPGNTIYF.